Listed below are T cell receptor beta chains from one sample, sequenced in a study of T-cell memory formation after mild COVID-19. TCRdb re-called the 5' RACE reads through MiXCR, storing one row per CDR3 protein. The sample holds approximately 180,000 distinct CDR3 sequences; about a sixth are singletons and the top ten take about 2%. Sequencing was carried out using PBMCs or a T cell subset sorted from them (not recorded which). These receptors were collected from an adult woman who had mild COVID-19 (a few samples of this study predate the infection). Cell type and time point are not known. Both conserved end residues are part of each CDR3. D genes are given only for firm matches. Rows give clone size only sometimes, using once, few, many, or a class for an expanded clone.

J gene	clone size	D gene	V gene	CDR3 DNA	CDR3 protein
TRBJ2-5	NA	TRBD2	TRBV20-1	TGCAGTGCTTTGAGACGAGGGGCGCGGGGGGAGACCCAGTACTTC	CSALRRGARGETQYF
TRBJ1-5	many	NA	TRBV6-5	TGTGCCAGCAGTTCGGCGGGAATTCGGCAGCCCCAGCATTTT	CASSSAGIRQPQHF
TRBJ2-1	many	NA	TRBV3-1	TGTGCCAGCGGGGTCAATGAGCAGTTCTTC	CASGVNEQFF
TRBJ1-5	NA	NA	TRBV4-3	TGCGCCAGCAGCCAAGAACTACAGAATAGCAATCAGCCCCAGCATTTT	CASSQELQNSNQPQHF
TRBJ2-7	NA	NA	TRBV10-3	TGTGCCATCAGTGACGCCGGGGGCTCCTACGAGCAGTACTTC	CAISDAGGSYEQYF
TRBJ2-7	NA	NA	TRBV29-1	TGCAGCGTTGTTACCCCAGTTTGCGAGTACTTC	CSVVTPVCEYF
TRBJ1-2	NA	TRBD1	TRBV6-2/TRBV6-3	TGTGCCAGCAGTCGAACGGGACAGGTTCTATATGGCTACACCTTC	CASSRTGQVLYGYTF
TRBJ2-3	NA	TRBD2	TRBV20-1	TGCAGTGCTACGGCTAGCGGACGCACAGATACGCAGTATTTT	CSATASGRTDTQYF
TRBJ1-5	few	NA	TRBV12-3/TRBV12-4	TGTGCCAGCAGGGATCAGGGTATGCATAGCAATCAGCCCCAGCATTTT	CASRDQGMHSNQPQHF
TRBJ2-3	few	NA	TRBV7-3	TGTGCCAGCAGTCGATACACAGATACGCAGTATTTT	CASSRYTDTQYF
TRBJ2-1	NA	TRBD2	TRBV30	TGTGCCTGGGAGGGAGGGCCTGTGCCGAATGAGCAGTTCTTC	CAWEGGPVPNEQFF
TRBJ2-3	NA	NA	TRBV4-2	TGTGCCAGCAGCTTGTCGTGGGGCACAGATACGCAGTATTTT	CASSLSWGTDTQYF
TRBJ2-7	few	NA	TRBV5-1	TGCGCCAGCAGCTTGGATAAAGGAGGCTACGAGCAGTACTTC	CASSLDKGGYEQYF
TRBJ2-2	NA	NA	TRBV5-1	TGCGCCAGCAGCTTCTCCGGGGGGAACACCGGGGAGCTGTTTTTT	CASSFSGGNTGELFF
TRBJ1-2	NA	TRBD1	TRBV20-1	TGCAGTGCTAGAGGCCCGACAGGGGGAGGAAACTATGGCTACACCTTC	CSARGPTGGGNYGYTF